This T cell receptor (beta chain) emerged from a study of blood T cell repertoires in COVID-19. About the research overall: Samples came from the United States, Italy and Spain, spanning acute and convalescent COVID-19.

Libraries were prepared by immunoSEQ multiplex PCR; TCRdb keeps only in-frame clonotypes and omits some of them. The sample shows almost 85,000 clones, around nine tenths of them seen only once. V was shortened by 6 bases and J by 4 bases, with 16 bases between the two germline ends. Looked up from germline, CDR1 is SNHLY and CDR2 is FYNNEI. The CDR3 is made up of 15 amino acids. The study assigned cohorts using participant-reported clinical history. Material for sequencing was PBMCs or T cells enriched from blood (not recorded which). The sequence was collected from a woman between 45 and 65 years old with acute COVID-19. The rearrangement uses TRBV2 and TRBJ1-3, with D hard to call. CDR3 bases: TGTGCCAGCAGGACTCTCGAGGGTGGGGGAAACACCATATATTTT. This encodes CASRTLEGGGNTIYF.